This T cell receptor (beta chain) is drawn from a study of identical twins. Study outcomes and limitations: Fewer insertions were carried by abundant cord blood beta clonotypes, but none was seen in memory repertoires.

Healthy Caucasians alone served as donors. Germline V CDR1 and CDR2: SGHRS, YFSETQ. After removal of 5 bases from V and 2 bases from J, the junction contained 6 bases not matched to a gene. The CDR3 totals 15 residues. This clonotype was counted many times. Its target is not known. TCRdb recomputed calls from the 5' RACE reads with MiXCR, one row per CDR3 protein. This table has about 240,000 distinct CDR3 sequences, roughly 7.5% appearing once. This same sample was also part of a study on yellow fever vaccine responses in identical twins. In that study: The authors reported partly convergent, partly personalized vaccine responses in identical twins.

The receptor comes from a woman aged 18-29 years in good health. V is TRBV5-1 and J is TRBJ2-1; 8 nucleotides agree with TRBD2. Sequencing was carried out using CD8+ T cells sorted from blood. CDR3 protein: CASSGAGGPYNEQFF. The DNA of the CDR3 is TGCGCCAGCAGTGGGGCGGGAGGCCCCTACAATGAGCAGTTCTTC.